This T cell receptor (beta chain) was sequenced for a study of T cell repertoires in cytomegalovirus infection. Study findings and constraints: Adding up the frequency of public TCR beta families identified people who carried CMV plus the relevant HLA.

Each CDR3 protein is one row after TCRdb ran MiXCR on the reads. The sample lists 800,000 to 950,000 distinct CDR3 sequences, roughly 33% occurring once. Concerning this clonotype: Its antigen is currently unknown.

Germline CDR1 SGHVS, CDR2 FNYEAQ. CDR3 length equals 16 residues. V was trimmed by 2 bases and J by 10 bases, leaving 21 bases between them. The TCR comes from a human donor in good health (CMV status not recorded). Some clones in this sample may be carry-over from other donors' samples. The chain joins TRBV7-6 to TRBJ2-1; D unclear. Specimen: cultured CD8+ T cells from PBMCs, collected from culture after CMV antigen stimulation. The CDR3 protein is CASSLTQGVLLEEQFF. In nucleotides, the CDR3 is TGTGCCAGCAGCTTAACGCAAGGAGTTCTTTTAGAGGAGCAGTTCTTC.